This TCR beta chain comes out of a study of Ad26.COV2.S vaccination and SARS-CoV-2 variants. Study overall: Into the muscle, Ad26.COV2.S was dosed once or twice, 56 days apart. Study findings and constraints: The placebo group had lower spike-specific TCR breadth than the vaccine recipients did.

TCRdb keeps only in-frame clones here, not all; method: immunoSEQ multiplex PCR. The data show approximately 450,000 clones, roughly 90% seen once. The treatment was: about 20 received Ad26.COV2.S at low or high dose, single or two shots; 5 received placebo; per-sample allocation not given. Day 63 following the first vaccine or placebo injection was when the samples were taken. This vaccine is an Ad26 vector that expresses the Wuhan-strain SARS-CoV-2 spike. V dropped 6 bases and J dropped 4 bases, with 1 base sitting between them. The CDR3 runs 10 residues. CDR1 and CDR2 (germline): SGHVS, FNYEAQ. In regard to this clone: Its matching antigen is unknown.

The TCR sequence derives from a person aged 18-65 years who received the Ad26.COV2.S COVID-19 vaccine or a placebo. This chain links TRBV7-6 with TRBJ2-1, with unresolved D. Sequencing used peripheral blood, obtained in a trial of Ad26.COV2.S vaccine versus placebo. The CDR3 region is CASSYNEQFF. The CDR3 nucleotides read TGTGCCAGCAGTTACAATGAGCAGTTCTTC.